This TCR beta chain is from a study of blood T cells in healthy people across ages. General study results and limits: Aged donors had fewer naive CD4+ cells and lower diversity than long-lived donors.

A sample-barcoded 5' primer and a J-beta primer mix were used in a second PCR of about 7 to 12 cycles. One entry per CDR3 protein, called by TCRdb with MiXCR from the 5' RACE reads. The sample has hundreds of thousands of distinct CDR3 sequences; roughly 64% are singletons. This CDR3 contains 13 residues. The V end lost 4 bases, the J end lost 2 bases, and 11 bases lay between the germline ends. Germline V CDR1 and CDR2: SQVTM, ANQGSEA. This clonotype was counted only a few times. Antigen: not known. The chain uses TRBV29-1 and TRBJ1-2; D uncertain. The sequencing input was blood. The receptor's source is a man in his thirties or forties in good health. CDR3 in amino acids: CSVVGVANYGYTF. Written as DNA, the CDR3 is TGCAGCGTTGTTGGGGTCGCGAACTATGGCTACACCTTC.